One T cell receptor beta chain is described in this entry. Antigen specificity is unknown. TCRdb's copy holds only in-frame clones and misses some; the assay was immunoSEQ multiplex PCR. The table records 85,000 to 130,000 clones, 85% to 90% of them present only once. The sample belongs to a study of T cell responses to AZD1222 COVID-19 vaccine. General observations from the study: Nearly half of spike-specific TCRs reportedly target variant regions that are unmutated in the B.1.351 and B.1.1.7 variants. The donor group comprised mostly white British people and more females; the analysis possibly underestimated clonal diversity.

The sample consisted of peripheral blood, taken on day 0 of AZD1222 vaccination. This sequence originates from an adult in good health.

The CDR3 region is CASSSHNRREQFF. The CDR3 DNA reads as TGTGCCAGCAGCTCCCATAACCGGAGGGAGCAGTTCTTC. The rearrangement joins TRBV6-6 to TRBJ2-1, with D possibly matching TRBD2 (5 bases). This CDR3 has 13 amino acids. V was cut by 6 bases and J by 10 bases, with 16 bases left in between. Germline CDR1 reads MNHNY; CDR2 reads SVGAGI (reference sequence).